A selection of T cell receptor beta chains follows, all from one sample in a study of T cell responses to AZD1222 COVID-19 vaccine. Only in-frame clones appear in the TCRdb table, and some are missing; sequencing was by immunoSEQ multiplex PCR. The data show 90,000 to 150,000 clones, with 88% seen just once and under 4.5% held by the top ten. Source: peripheral blood, taken on day 0 of AZD1222 vaccination. The origin of the receptors is an adult in good health. CDR3s include the opening cysteine and the closing phenylalanine or tryptophan. A D gene is named only where the DNA matches it firmly. Size values are once, few and many counts, or a class for expanded clones, and some rows have none.

d_gene: -
v_gene: TRBV6-1
abundance: -
j_gene: TRBJ2-7
CDR3nt: TGTGCCAGCAGTTGGGGGAAGTACGAGCAGTACTTC
CDR3aa: CASSWGKYEQYF

d_gene: -
v_gene: TRBV7-9
abundance: -
j_gene: TRBJ1-1
CDR3nt: TGTGCCAGCAGCCGTTGGGACGGTGAAGCTTTCTTT
CDR3aa: CASSRWDGEAFF

d_gene: TRBD1
v_gene: TRBV19
abundance: -
j_gene: TRBJ1-1
CDR3nt: TGTGCCAGTAGTATATTCCGGGGGACAGGGGCAGGGCGGAGCACTGAAGCTTTCTTT
CDR3aa: CASSIFRGTGAGRSTEAFF

d_gene: TRBD1
v_gene: TRBV6-5
abundance: -
j_gene: TRBJ1-1
CDR3nt: TGTGCCAGCAACACCGGGACAGTGGATTTCTTT
CDR3aa: CASNTGTVDFF

d_gene: -
v_gene: TRBV5-8
abundance: -
j_gene: TRBJ2-7
CDR3nt: TGTGCCAGCAGCTTGGTTTGGGCGGACTACGAGCAGTACTTC
CDR3aa: CASSLVWADYEQYF

d_gene: TRBD2
v_gene: TRBV3-1/TRBV3-2
abundance: -
j_gene: TRBJ2-3
CDR3nt: TGTGCCAGCAGCCATACTACGGGCGGGAGTAGCACAGATACGCAGTATTTT
CDR3aa: CASSHTTGGSSTDTQYF

d_gene: -
v_gene: TRBV29-1
abundance: -
j_gene: TRBJ1-1
CDR3nt: TGCAGCGTTGATAGACGAGCTTTCTTT
CDR3aa: CSVDRRAFF

d_gene: -
v_gene: TRBV19
abundance: -
j_gene: TRBJ1-5
CDR3nt: TGTGCCAGTAGTCTTTACTGGGACGCCGGTAATCAGCCCCAGCATTTT
CDR3aa: CASSLYWDAGNQPQHF

d_gene: -
v_gene: TRBV19
abundance: few
j_gene: TRBJ2-2
CDR3nt: TGTGCCAGTAGCCCCCGGAGATCCGGGGAGCTGTTTTTT
CDR3aa: CASSPRRSGELFF

d_gene: -
v_gene: TRBV7-2
abundance: few
j_gene: TRBJ2-5
CDR3nt: TGTGCCAGCAGCTTACCGAGGGACCACGGCCGGTACTTC
CDR3aa: CASSLPRDHGRYF

d_gene: TRBD1
v_gene: TRBV6-5
abundance: once
j_gene: TRBJ1-2
CDR3nt: TGTGCCAGCAGCGAGAGCACAGGGGGCCGTCATGGCTACACCTTC
CDR3aa: CASSESTGGRHGYTF

d_gene: TRBD1
v_gene: TRBV27
abundance: once
j_gene: TRBJ2-1
CDR3nt: TGTGCCAGCAGTTTATTCTTTCCCCGGGACAGGGGGGACAATGAGCAGTTCTTC
CDR3aa: CASSLFFPRDRGDNEQFF

d_gene: -
v_gene: TRBV3-1/TRBV3-2
abundance: -
j_gene: TRBJ2-3
CDR3nt: TGTGCCAGCAGCCAAGCAGCGACCCTTCGAGGAGATACGCAGTATTTT
CDR3aa: CASSQAATLRGDTQYF

d_gene: TRBD1
v_gene: TRBV5-4
abundance: -
j_gene: TRBJ1-1
CDR3nt: TGTGCCAGCAGACTACAGGGGGCAGGGACTGAAGCTTTCTTT
CDR3aa: CASRLQGAGTEAFF

d_gene: -
v_gene: TRBV5-6
abundance: -
j_gene: TRBJ1-2
CDR3nt: TGTGCCAGCAGCTTGGGATGGGCCCGTCGCCACAACTATGGCTACACCTTC
CDR3aa: CASSLGWARRHNYGYTF

d_gene: -
v_gene: TRBV18
abundance: -
j_gene: TRBJ1-1
CDR3nt: TGTGCCAGCTCACCACCGTTGATGGGTTCTATGAACACTGAAGCTTTCTTT
CDR3aa: CASSPPLMGSMNTEAFF

d_gene: TRBD1
v_gene: TRBV19
abundance: few
j_gene: TRBJ1-2
CDR3nt: TGTGCCAGTAAACCGGGACAGGTGCCTCTTGCCGGCTACACCTTC
CDR3aa: CASKPGQVPLAGYTF

d_gene: -
v_gene: TRBV7-3
abundance: -
j_gene: TRBJ1-5
CDR3nt: TGTGCCAGCAGCCACTGGACGGCAGTTCAGCCCCAGCATTTT
CDR3aa: CASSHWTAVQPQHF

d_gene: -
v_gene: TRBV9
abundance: -
j_gene: TRBJ2-7
CDR3nt: TGTGCCAGCAGCGTAACGGAAAGCTCCTACGAGCAGTACTTC
CDR3aa: CASSVTESSYEQYF

d_gene: -
v_gene: TRBV9
abundance: -
j_gene: TRBJ1-2
CDR3nt: TGTGCCAGCAGCGTAGGCCTCGTGGGAGCTAACTATGGCTACACCTTC
CDR3aa: CASSVGLVGANYGYTF

d_gene: -
v_gene: TRBV5-4
abundance: -
j_gene: TRBJ1-1
CDR3nt: TGTGCCAGCAGCTCACGGGGTTCGAACACTGAAGCTTTCTTT
CDR3aa: CASSSRGSNTEAFF

d_gene: -
v_gene: TRBV6-5
abundance: -
j_gene: TRBJ1-2
CDR3nt: TGTGCCAGCAGTTACTCTTCTTCGGCGGGGATCGATGGCTACACCTTC
CDR3aa: CASSYSSSAGIDGYTF

d_gene: -
v_gene: TRBV6-1
abundance: -
j_gene: TRBJ1-5
CDR3nt: TGTGCCAGCAGCCTGCCAAGGGGTCAACAGCCCCAGCATTTT
CDR3aa: CASSLPRGQQPQHF

d_gene: -
v_gene: TRBV5-1
abundance: -
j_gene: TRBJ2-3
CDR3nt: TGCGCCAGCAGCTGGGCAGGGAATCCTAGGGATACGCAGTATTTT
CDR3aa: CASSWAGNPRDTQYF

d_gene: -
v_gene: TRBV25-1
abundance: -
j_gene: TRBJ1-2
CDR3nt: TGTGCCAGCAGTGAATATTTCACAGAATTAGGAGGCTACACCTTC
CDR3aa: CASSEYFTELGGYTF

d_gene: -
v_gene: TRBV3-1/TRBV3-2
abundance: -
j_gene: TRBJ1-5
CDR3nt: TGTGCCAGCAGCCCCCGGGACTCCTATCAGCCCCAGCATTTT
CDR3aa: CASSPRDSYQPQHF

d_gene: TRBD2
v_gene: TRBV13
abundance: -
j_gene: TRBJ2-7
CDR3nt: TGTGCCAGCAGCTTGCGGCGGGGGGGGTACGAGCAGTACTTC
CDR3aa: CASSLRRGGYEQYF

d_gene: TRBD1
v_gene: TRBV7-9
abundance: -
j_gene: TRBJ2-7
CDR3nt: TGTGCCAGCAGCTTAGCCGACTTGGGACAGGGTGTCGACGAGCAGTACTTC
CDR3aa: CASSLADLGQGVDEQYF